The subject of this entry is one TCR beta chain. Its antigen is not identified. This record comes from a study of T cell responses to AZD1222 COVID-19 vaccine. Using immunoSEQ multiplex PCR, the repertoire was profiled, and TCRdb retains in-frame clones only, with some absent. Among about 120,000 clones listed, 75% to 90% were seen once. The V end lost 3 bases, the J end lost 1 base, and 15 bases lay between the germline ends. This CDR3 has 16 residues. The germline V gene encodes CDR1 SEHNR and CDR2 FQNEAQ (reference sequence). Study-wide results and caveats: The peak T cell response came first, and repertoires were sampled only after it. Clonal diversity was possibly underestimated, and white British individuals and females predominated among donors. Unmutated variant regions reportedly attract nearly half of all spike-specific TCRs.

The gene calls are TRBV7-9 and TRBJ1-2; D unresolved. The material sequenced was peripheral blood, taken on day 0 of MenACWY control vaccination. This sequence originates from an adult in good health. CDR3 protein: CASSFGNFQDNYGYTF. The CDR3 coding sequence is TGTGCCAGCAGCTTTGGAAACTTCCAGGATAACTATGGCTACACCTTC.